The source of this T cell receptor beta chain is a study of blood T cell repertoires in COVID-19. Study-level background: Samples came from the United States, Italy and Spain, spanning acute and convalescent COVID-19. PBMCs, B-cell-depleted T cells, or T cells provided the cDNA or gDNA that made up the material.

Original data processing: Reference gene primer amplification gave estimated nucleated cell counts. Profiling relied on immunoSEQ multiplex PCR, and the TCRdb table lists in-frame clones only, not all of them. That table supplies the V and J calls and clone size; D and trimming were determined from the DNA. The sample comprises around 70,000 clones, more than 75% of which are singletons, and 29% rests with the top ten. Per germline, CDR1 LNHDA and CDR2 SQIVND (reference sequence). The ends lost 8 bases at V and 2 bases at J; junction bases unmatched: 5. There are 15 residues in the CDR3. The receptor's source is a woman over 75 with active or convalescent COVID-19. The sequencing input was peripheral blood. V usage is TRBV19 and J usage is TRBJ2-3; 12 nucleotides agree with TRBD2. The CDR3 DNA sequence: TGTGCCAGTGGGGCTAGCGGGGGGGCCACAGATACGCAGTATTTT. Its protein is CASGASGGATDTQYF. The full variable domain, rest sourced from reference TRBV19 and TRBJ2-3, is DGGITQSPKYLFRKEGQNVTLSCEQNLNHDAMYWYRQDPGQGLRLIYYSQIVNDFQKGDIAEGYSVSREKKESFPLTVTSAQKNPTAFYLCASGASGGATDTQYFGPGTRLTVL.